Listed here are 19 T cell receptor beta chains from one sample, sequenced in a study of blood T cell repertoires in COVID-19. The table came from immunoSEQ multiplex PCR; TCRdb's copy has only in-frame clones and leaves some out. This sample has more than 95,000 clones; approximately 90% occur once, and the top ten carry about 2%. The sample comprised peripheral blood. These receptor sequences come from a man aged 50 to 59 with COVID-19, enrolled during active disease.

J is TRBJ2-1 and V is TRBV6-5, with 12 bases lining up with TRBD2. The CDR3 is made up of 15 amino acids. In germline, CDR1 is MNHEY, CDR2 SVGAGI. The junction had 8 bases not matched to a gene; V was cut back by 5 bases and J by 9 bases. The CDR3 loop reads CASSQTSGSYGEQFF. CDR3 coding DNA: TGTGCCAGCAGTCAGACTAGCGGGAGCTATGGTGAGCAGTTCTTC.

The chain joins TRBV28 to TRBJ2-5; 9 nucleotides align to TRBD2. V trimming: 2 bases; J trimming: 4 bases; junction bases outside the gene matches: 2. Germline V lookup: CDR1 MDHEN, CDR2 SYDVKM. This CDR3 spans 14 amino acids. Here the CDR3 DNA reads TGTGCCAGCAGTTTAGCGGGAGGGCCAGAGACCCAGTACTTC. The encoded protein is CASSLAGGPETQYF. Based on the CDR3 plus reference TRBV28 and TRBJ2-5, the full variable domain is DVKVTQSSRYLVKRTGEKVFLECVQDMDHENMFWYRQDPGLGLRLIYFSYDVKMKEKGDIPEGYSVSREKKERFSLILESASTNQTSMYLCASSLAGGPETQYFGPGTRLLVL.

The chain recombines TRBV19 with TRBJ2-2; 7 bases are shared with TRBD1. Germline V gives CDR1 LNHDA, CDR2 SQIVND (reference sequence). The CDR3 totals 14 residues. Trimming at V came to 5 bases and at J to 3 bases, leaving 3 bases not matched to a gene. In DNA form, the CDR3 reads TGTGCCAGTAGTTTTACAGGGGACACCGGGGAGCTGTTTTTT. The encoded protein is CASSFTGDTGELFF. The full variable domain, its missing parts supplied by reference TRBV19 and TRBJ2-2, is DGGITQSPKYLFRKEGQNVTLSCEQNLNHDAMYWYRQDPGQGLRLIYYSQIVNDFQKGDIAEGYSVSREKKESFPLTVTSAQKNPTAFYLCASSFTGDTGELFFGEGSRLTVL.

This chain links TRBV29-1 with TRBJ1-2; D might be TRBD1 (6 bases). V was shortened by 2 bases and J by 8 bases, with 6 bases between the two germline ends. Germline lookup yields CDR1 SQVTM and CDR2 ANQGSEA. The CDR3 totals 10 residues. The chain's CDR3 is CSVEQGGYTF. CDR3 coding DNA: TGCAGCGTTGAACAGGGGGGCTACACCTTC. The full variable domain, completed using reference TRBV29-1 and TRBJ1-2, is SAVISQKPSRDICQRGTSLTIQCQVDSQVTMMFWYRQQPGQSLTLIATANQGSEATYESGFVIDKFPISRPNLTFSTLTVSNMSPEDSSIYLCSVEQGGYTFGSGTRLTVV.

This chain links TRBV5-1 with TRBJ1-4; possible D gene TRBD1, 6 bases. The CDR3 covers 13 residues. Germline CDR1 and CDR2: SGHRS and YFSETQ. Trimming removed 6 bases from V and 9 bases from J, with 15 bases in between. The CDR3 region is CASKQGTTQKLFF. The CDR3 region has the DNA TGCGCCAGCAAACAGGGAACAACTCAAAAACTGTTTTTT.

The CDR3 protein is CASSPTTGLAVADTQYF. The CDR3 region has the DNA TGCGCCAGCAGCCCAACAACCGGACTAGCGGTGGCAGATACGCAGTATTTT. The chain joins TRBV5-1 to TRBJ2-3, with 10 bases matching TRBD2. With V trimmed by 4 bases and J by 4 bases, 12 bases remained unmatched. Germline values: CDR1 SGHRS, CDR2 YFSETQ. The CDR3 is 17 amino acids.

The sample holds one count of this clone. The chain links TRBV11-2 to TRBJ2-1; no clear D. Germline CDR1 SGHAT, CDR2 FQNNGV. V was shortened by 3 bases and J by 8 bases, with 5 bases between the two germline ends. CDR3 length: 11 residues. The CDR3, as DNA: TGTGCCAGCAGCTTCAGTGATGAGCAGTTCTTC. The encoded protein is CASSFSDEQFF. The full variable domain, with the rest looked up from reference TRBV11-2 and TRBJ2-1, is EAGVAQSPRYKIIEKRQSVAFWCNPISGHATLYWYQQILGQGPKLLIQFQNNGVVDDSQLPKDRFSAERLKGVDSTLKIQPAKLEDSAVYLCASSFSDEQFFGPGTRLTVL.

This sequence joins TRBV19 and TRBJ2-2, with 9 bases identical to TRBD2. The CDR3 extends over 16 amino acids. Germline trimming cut 4 bases from V and 5 bases from J; bases unmatched to any gene: 8. Germline-derived CDR1 and CDR2 are LNHDA and SQIVND (reference sequence). CDR3 residues: CASSTLRLAATGELFF. The CDR3 bases are TGTGCCAGTAGTACCCTTCGACTAGCGGCAACCGGGGAGCTGTTTTTT.

The rearrangement joins TRBV6-2 or TRBV6-3 to TRBJ2-7; 10 nucleotides agree with TRBD2. J was trimmed by 2 bases and V by 5 bases; bases with no gene match: 6. CDR1 and CDR2 from the germline V gene are MNHEY and SVGEGT. The CDR3 consists of 15 residues. Here the CDR3 reads CASSLPAGGPYEQYF. The CDR3 DNA follows: TGTGCCAGCAGTCTACCAGCGGGAGGGCCCTACGAGCAGTACTTC.

The gene calls are TRBV9 and TRBJ2-5; TRBD2 matches at 9 bases. The J segment lost 5 bases and the V segment lost 0 bases, leaving 5 bases of the junction unmatched. Germline lookup yields CDR1 SGDLS and CDR2 YYNGEE. CDR3 length equals 15 residues. The CDR3: CASSVDSGSFETQYF. As DNA, the CDR3 is TGTGCCAGCAGCGTAGATAGCGGGAGTTTCGAGACCCAGTACTTC. The full variable domain, completed using reference TRBV9 and TRBJ2-5, is DSGVTQTPKHLITATGQRVTLRCSPRSGDLSVYWYQQSLDQGLQFLIQYYNGEERAKGNILERFSAQQFPDLHSELNLSSLELGDSALYFCASSVDSGSFETQYFGPGTRLLVL.

The rearrangement joins TRBV5-1 to TRBJ2-1; 7 bases match TRBD2. The CDR3 consists of 16 residues. Germline trimming cut 0 bases from V and 4 bases from J; bases unmatched to any gene: 7. CDR1 and CDR2 from the germline V gene are SGHRS and YFSETQ. The CDR3 loop is CASSLEVGRGYNEQFF. The CDR3, as DNA: TGCGCCAGCAGCTTGGAAGTCGGGCGGGGGTACAATGAGCAGTTCTTC.

The rearrangement uses TRBV5-1 and TRBJ1-6, with D hard to call. Germline values: CDR1 SGHRS, CDR2 YFSETQ. The CDR3 totals 15 residues. Trimming cost V 0 bases and J 9 bases, with 13 bases left between them. The CDR3 region has the DNA TGCGCCAGCAGCTTGGAAGGTCATACGGGTTCACCCCTCCACTTT. This codes for CASSLEGHTGSPLHF.

J is TRBJ2-2 and V is TRBV5-1; the match to TRBD1 covers 8 bases. CDR3 length equals 16 residues. Germline-derived CDR1 and CDR2 are SGHRS and YFSETQ. V was pared by 4 bases and J by 2 bases, with 7 bases of the junction left unmatched. The CDR3 region has the DNA TGCGCCAGCAGCCCCCAGGGACAGGTCAACACCGGGGAGCTGTTTTTT. Its translation is CASSPQGQVNTGELFF.

The chain carries TRBV29-1 and TRBJ2-1; 8 bases line up with TRBD2. With V trimmed by 5 bases and J by 6 bases, 9 bases remained unmatched. In germline, CDR1 is SQVTM, CDR2 ANQGSEA. This CDR3 has 14 amino acids. The chain's CDR3 is CSVSSGPRGNEQFF. CDR3 bases: TGCAGCGTTTCTAGCGGGCCCAGGGGCAATGAGCAGTTCTTC.

The chain carries TRBV5-1 and TRBJ2-5; D unclear. CDR1 SGHRS and CDR2 YFSETQ come from the germline V gene. This CDR3 contains 12 residues. The V end lost 5 bases, the J end lost 5 bases, and 10 bases lay between the germline ends. In nucleotides, the CDR3 is TGCGCCAGCAGACGGCCGAGGGAGACCCAGTACTTC. Its translation is CASRRPRETQYF. Variable domain in full (rest from reference TRBV5-1 and TRBJ2-5): KAGVTQTPRYLIKTRGQQVTLSCSPISGHRSVSWYQQTPGQGLQFLFEYFSETQRNKGNFPGRFSGRQFSNSRSEMNVSTLELGDSALYLCASRRPRETQYFGPGTRLLVL.

The chain has TRBV3-1 (or the pseudogene TRBV3-2) and TRBJ1-2; 7 bases are shared with TRBD1. CDR1 and CDR2 (germline): LGHDT, YNNKEL (reference sequence). The CDR3 totals 13 residues. Germline trimming cut 4 bases from V and 3 bases from J; bases unmatched to any gene: 2. CDR3 sequence (DNA): TGTGCCAGCAGCCCTACAGGGGACTATGGCTACACCTTC. This codes for CASSPTGDYGYTF.

This chain joins TRBV15 and TRBJ2-7, with 8 bases that match TRBD2. V shed 1 base and J 6 bases; nucleotides not matched to a gene: 5. The CDR3 sequence is 14 residues long. CDR1 and CDR2 from the germline V gene are LNHNV and YYDKDF (reference sequence). CDR3 sequence: CATSRGGTRGEQYF. Written as DNA, the CDR3 is TGTGCCACCAGCAGAGGGGGGACTAGGGGCGAGCAGTACTTC.

This chain connects TRBV10-3 to TRBJ2-1; 8 bases line up with TRBD2. Trimming at V came to 2 bases and at J to 5 bases, leaving 5 bases not matched to a gene. The CDR3 runs 15 residues. CDR1 and CDR2 from the germline V gene are ENHRY and SYGVKD. The CDR3 DNA is TGTGCCATCAGTGAGCGAGCGGGAGTGAACAATGAGCAGTTCTTC. It encodes CAISERAGVNNEQFF.

The chain links TRBV7-2 to TRBJ2-2; TRBD1 is a possible D gene (5 bases). V shed 5 bases and J shed 4 bases, with 14 bases lying between them. This CDR3 contains 15 residues. Germline loops: CDR1 SGHTA, CDR2 FQGNSA. The CDR3 is CASSPTGMGTGELFF. DNA for the CDR3: TGTGCCAGCAGCCCAACAGGCATGGGCACCGGGGAGCTGTTTTTT.